A selection of T cell receptor beta chains follows, all from one sample in a study of blood T cell repertoires in COVID-19. Profiling relied on immunoSEQ multiplex PCR, and the TCRdb table lists in-frame clones only, not all of them. The sample yields some 700,000 clones, just under 90% seen once. Sequenced material: peripheral blood. These receptors were collected from a woman aged 18-30 years with acute or convalescent COVID-19. Both conserved end residues are part of each CDR3. D genes are given only for firm matches.

D gene	V gene	CDR3 protein
.	TRBV15	CATSRAPENTEAFF
TRBD1	TRBV10-3	CAISEQGGGYGYTF
.	TRBV5-5	CASSGPYEQYF
.	TRBV7-2	CASSLGWGQGLRTTEAFF
.	TRBV7-8	CASTRRDSGNTIYF
.	TRBV30	CAWSGWTNTEAFF
.	TRBV2	CASHSGVVSPYEQYF
TRBD1	TRBV28	CASIRTGISYNSPLHF
TRBD1	TRBV9	CASSARDSKTQYF
.	TRBV7-9	CASSLAEGAEGYTF
.	TRBV21-1	CASSNRRGRGGDYEQYF
.	TRBV15	CATSRAWGTAEQYF
.	TRBV2	CASSEFEGFYEQYF
TRBD2	TRBV11-2	CASSLGASGVGETQYF
.	TRBV5-8	CASSLRGMGYGYTF
.	TRBV6-2/TRBV6-3	CASSARGTATYEQYF
TRBD2	TRBV15	CATSIGLAGGSSYNEQFF
.	TRBV6-2/TRBV6-3	CASSYFPEGSEQFF
.	TRBV28	CASSPQVYGYTF
TRBD1	TRBV7-6	CASSDEGGQEDTQYF
.	TRBV29-1	CSSPSLYNEQFF
.	TRBV11-2	CASRGESQPQHF
TRBD1	TRBV5-6	CASSVGRGRGESNSPLHF
.	TRBV27	CASATDLDYGIGTEAFF
.	TRBV23-1	CASSPRVVESPLHF
.	TRBV4-2	CASSRHGRQQSGYEAFF
.	TRBV5-1	CASSISGDSNQPQHF
TRBD1	TRBV9	CASSRTLQGFGYTF
.	TRBV7-2	CASSPRLAYEQYF
.	TRBV29-1	CTVGEGYGYTF
.	TRBV4-3	CASSQDSGISYEQYF
.	TRBV6-1	CASSEAGRGYTF
TRBD1	TRBV19	CASSNGQAASNQPQHF
TRBD1	TRBV19	CASSIEEGARRHTF
.	TRBV10-3	CAISESKVEARGRSYTF
.	TRBV27	CASSLSGGSTYNEQFF
.	TRBV5-6	CASSLDQGPGELFF
TRBD1	TRBV11-2	CASRKTGAGEKLFF
.	TRBV29-1	CSLGQNEQFF
TRBD2	TRBV6-2/TRBV6-3	CASSYSGGATDTQYF
.	TRBV5-1	CASSARRIETQYF
.	TRBV30	CAWTGVGWRNTEAFF
.	TRBV6-1	CASSEALPGTTYEQYF
.	TRBV15	CATSRDRGNRWAFF
TRBD1	TRBV5-5	CASSPMGQGNEKLFF
.	TRBV13	CASSLGRGRANYGYTF
.	TRBV4-2	CASSPVSGQLVEAFF